Listed below are T cell receptor beta chains from one sample, sequenced in a study of T cells in Graves' hyperthyroidism and ophthalmopathy. A single record per CDR3 protein comes from TCRdb applying MiXCR to the multiplex PCR reads. This table holds 250,000 or so distinct CDR3 sequences, roughly 15% found once. Sequencing was carried out using blood. These receptors were taken from a woman between 50 and 59 years old with Graves' hyperthyroidism that later progressed to Graves' ophthalmopathy. Both conserved end residues are part of each CDR3. D genes are given only for firm matches. Size is stated for part of the rows, as once, few or many counts, or as a class when the clone is expanded.

J: TRBJ2-6; size: .; V: TRBV6-1; D: .; CDR3: CASKAGRFAGANVLTF; DNA: TGTGCCAGCAAGGCGGGAAGGTTCGCTGGGGCCAACGTCCTGACTTTC
J: TRBJ2-5; size: .; V: TRBV20-1; D: .; CDR3: CSASWMQLGETQYF; DNA: TGCAGTGCTAGTTGGATGCAGCTGGGAGAGACCCAGTACTTC
J: TRBJ1-2; size: many; V: TRBV20-1; D: .; CDR3: CSARQANYGYTF; DNA: TGCAGTGCTAGGCAGGCTAACTATGGCTACACCTTC
J: TRBJ1-6; size: few; V: TRBV20-1; D: .; CDR3: CSALHGGFSPLHF; DNA: TGCAGTGCTCTTCACGGGGGGTTTTCACCCCTCCACTTT
J: TRBJ1-2; size: many; V: TRBV28; D: TRBD1; CDR3: CASSYIWDRDYGYTF; DNA: TGTGCCAGCAGCTATATATGGGACAGGGACTATGGCTACACCTTC
J: TRBJ1-6; size: few; V: TRBV7-9; D: .; CDR3: CASSQGPTSSYNSPLHF; DNA: TGTGCCAGCAGCCAGGGACCAACGAGCTCCTATAATTCACCCCTCCACTTT
J: TRBJ1-2; size: .; V: TRBV4-1; D: TRBD1; CDR3: CASSPSTGTGGLYGYTF; DNA: TGCGCCAGCAGCCCTTCTACCGGGACAGGGGGCCTCTATGGCTACACCTTC
J: TRBJ2-1; size: many; V: TRBV18; D: .; CDR3: CASLSPNEQFF; DNA: TGTGCCAGCCTATCCCCCAATGAGCAGTTCTTC
J: TRBJ2-7; size: many; V: TRBV11-2; D: .; CDR3: CASSLVGEGASNYEQYF; DNA: TGTGCCAGCAGCTTAGTGGGGGAAGGAGCGAGCAATTACGAGCAGTACTTC
J: TRBJ2-1; size: many; V: TRBV5-1; D: .; CDR3: CASSFTLGSYNEQFF; DNA: TGCGCCAGCAGCTTCACACTAGGTTCCTACAATGAGCAGTTCTTC
J: TRBJ2-7; size: many; V: TRBV19; D: .; CDR3: CASSIYGSGYEQYF; DNA: TGTGCCAGTAGTATTTATGGGAGCGGCTACGAGCAGTACTTC
J: TRBJ1-1; size: many; V: TRBV12-3/TRBV12-4; D: .; CDR3: CASSFQGSTEAFF; DNA: TGTGCCAGCAGTTTTCAGGGAAGCACTGAAGCTTTCTTT
J: TRBJ1-5; size: few; V: TRBV20-1; D: .; CDR3: CSARRGGNQPQHF; DNA: TGCAGTGCTAGACGGGGCGGCAATCAGCCCCAGCATTTT
J: TRBJ2-4; size: many; V: TRBV2; D: TRBD1; CDR3: CASSGQGAGNIQYF; DNA: TGTGCCAGCAGTGGACAGGGGGCGGGGAACATTCAGTACTTC
J: TRBJ2-3; size: many; V: TRBV7-8; D: TRBD2; CDR3: CASSFSIGLAGKSDTQYF; DNA: TGTGCCAGCAGCTTTTCCATCGGCCTAGCGGGAAAGTCAGATACGCAGTATTTT
J: TRBJ2-3; size: .; V: TRBV10-2; D: TRBD2; CDR3: CASSHGSGRWTDTQYF; DNA: TGCGCCAGCAGTCACGGTAGCGGGAGGTGGACAGATACGCAGTATTTT
J: TRBJ2-1; size: many; V: TRBV5-1; D: TRBD2; CDR3: CASSFLPFSGRTNEQFF; DNA: TGCGCCAGCAGCTTCCTCCCTTTTAGCGGGAGAACCAATGAGCAGTTCTTC
J: TRBJ1-2; size: many; V: TRBV27; D: .; CDR3: CASSLMGRSGYTF; DNA: TGTGCCAGCAGTTTAATGGGAAGGAGTGGCTACACCTTC
J: TRBJ2-1; size: many; V: TRBV20-1; D: TRBD2; CDR3: CSATPGLRYNEQFF; DNA: TGCAGTGCGACCCCGGGACTACGGTACAATGAGCAGTTCTTC
J: TRBJ2-7; size: .; V: TRBV7-3; D: .; CDR3: CASSEQYF; DNA: TGTGCCAGCTCCGAGCAGTACTTC
J: TRBJ2-1; size: many; V: TRBV5-1; D: .; CDR3: CASNTLPGYNEQFF; DNA: TGCGCCAGCAATACCCTCCCCGGGTACAATGAGCAGTTCTTC
J: TRBJ2-7; size: .; V: TRBV3-1; D: .; CDR3: CASSLFEGFGQYF; DNA: TGTGCCAGCAGTTTGTTTGAAGGGTTCGGGCAGTACTTC
J: TRBJ2-1; size: many; V: TRBV20-1; D: TRBD2; CDR3: CSARGFTSGRAVNEQFF; DNA: TGCAGTGCTAGAGGCTTCACTAGCGGGAGGGCCGTGAATGAGCAGTTCTTC
J: TRBJ1-2; size: few; V: TRBV7-9; D: TRBD1; CDR3: CASTTRTGVPLNYGYTF; DNA: TGTGCCAGCACCACCCGGACAGGGGTTCCCCTTAACTATGGCTACACCTTC
J: TRBJ2-7; size: .; V: TRBV18; D: TRBD2; CDR3: CASSPGSGGASYEQYF; DNA: TGTGCCAGCTCACCCGGATCGGGAGGTGCCTCCTACGAGCAGTACTTC
J: TRBJ1-5; size: few; V: TRBV2; D: .; CDR3: CASSVGIGYQPQHF; DNA: TGTGCCAGCAGTGTGGGAATAGGGTATCAGCCCCAGCATTTT
J: TRBJ2-5; size: many; V: TRBV28; D: .; CDR3: CASSPPNTETQYF; DNA: TGTGCCAGCAGTCCCCCTAATACGGAGACCCAGTACTTC
J: TRBJ2-1; size: .; V: TRBV5-6; D: TRBD1; CDR3: CASSQDRVSYNEQFF; DNA: TGTGCCAGCAGCCAGGACAGGGTCTCCTACAATGAGCAGTTCTTC
J: TRBJ2-1; size: .; V: TRBV5-1; D: .; CDR3: CASSLGPASYNEQFF; DNA: TGCGCCAGCAGCTTGGGACCAGCATCCTACAATGAGCAGTTCTTC
J: TRBJ2-6; size: .; V: TRBV19; D: .; CDR3: CASSNPSGANVLTF; DNA: TGTGCCAGTAGTAACCCCTCTGGGGCCAACGTCCTGACTTTC
J: TRBJ1-1; size: many; V: TRBV2; D: TRBD1; CDR3: CASTRTGGNTEAFF; DNA: TGTGCCAGCACCAGGACAGGGGGAAACACTGAAGCTTTCTTT
J: TRBJ2-7; size: many; V: TRBV6-1; D: .; CDR3: CASSSAGSSYEQYF; DNA: TGTGCCAGCAGTTCGGCGGGGTCCTCCTACGAGCAGTACTTC
J: TRBJ1-1; size: many; V: TRBV7-9; D: .; CDR3: CASSLPRGDDTEAFF; DNA: TGTGCCAGCAGCTTACCCCGGGGGGACGACACTGAAGCTTTCTTT
J: TRBJ1-1; size: many; V: TRBV5-1; D: .; CDR3: CASSSGEPEAFF; DNA: TGCGCCAGCAGCTCAGGAGAGCCTGAAGCTTTCTTT
J: TRBJ2-3; size: many; V: TRBV2; D: TRBD1; CDR3: CASRRDRGVTDTQYF; DNA: TGTGCCAGCAGGCGGGACAGGGGAGTCACAGATACGCAGTATTTT
J: TRBJ2-2; size: many; V: TRBV30; D: .; CDR3: CAWSVQMNTGELFF; DNA: TGTGCCTGGAGTGTACAAATGAACACCGGGGAGCTGTTTTTT
J: TRBJ2-5; size: many; V: TRBV11-2; D: .; CDR3: CASSATSQETQYF; DNA: TGTGCCAGCAGCGCGACGTCCCAAGAGACCCAGTACTTC
J: TRBJ2-1; size: many; V: TRBV5-1; D: TRBD2; CDR3: CASSARLAGGPGDEQFF; DNA: TGCGCCAGCAGCGCCCGACTAGCGGGAGGGCCTGGAGATGAGCAGTTCTTC
J: TRBJ2-5; size: few; V: TRBV9; D: TRBD1; CDR3: CASSALTGTETQYF; DNA: TGTGCCAGCAGCGCCCTGACAGGGACCGAGACCCAGTACTTC
J: TRBJ1-1; size: many; V: TRBV5-1; D: .; CDR3: CASMGGPTNTEAFF; DNA: TGCGCCAGCATGGGGGGACCTACGAACACTGAAGCTTTCTTT
J: TRBJ2-2; size: .; V: TRBV7-6; D: TRBD1; CDR3: CASSFGTGYTGELFF; DNA: TGTGCCAGCAGCTTTGGGACAGGCTACACCGGGGAGCTGTTTTTT
J: TRBJ2-1; size: many; V: TRBV12-3/TRBV12-4; D: .; CDR3: CASSLFAGGDEQFF; DNA: TGTGCCAGCAGTTTATTCGCGGGTGGGGATGAGCAGTTCTTC
J: TRBJ2-1; size: many; V: TRBV6-1; D: .; CDR3: CASSLGEQFF; DNA: TGTGCCAGCAGCTTGGGAGAGCAGTTCTTC
J: TRBJ1-4; size: many; V: TRBV20-1; D: TRBD1; CDR3: CSARPGTGTNEKLFF; DNA: TGCAGTGCTCGTCCCGGGACAGGGACGAATGAAAAACTGTTTTTT
J: TRBJ2-1; size: few; V: TRBV24-1; D: TRBD2; CDR3: CATSEYGLAGSYNEQFF; DNA: TGTGCCACCAGTGAATATGGACTAGCGGGATCCTACAATGAGCAGTTCTTC